This T cell receptor (beta chain) was captured in a study of graft-versus-host responses after intestinal transplantation. Here immunoSEQ multiplex PCR was the method, and the copy in TCRdb shows in-frame clones only, minus some. The sample carries 85,000 to 100,000 clones, 90% to 95% recorded once. Germline values: CDR1 WNHNN, CDR2 SYGVQD (reference sequence). J lost 5 bases, V lost 5 bases, and 5 bases had no gene match. The CDR3 sequence is 13 residues long. Points on this clone: The antigen is undetermined.

The genes are TRBV10-1 and TRBJ2-7, with TRBD1 matching over 8 bases. This receptor was obtained from a human donor who received an intestinal transplant. The sample here was unstimulated CD8+ T cells sorted from spleen or lymph node cells, taken before intestinal transplant. The CDR3 DNA reads TGCGCCAGCAGTCCCGGACAGGGTGACGAGCAGTACTTC. Translating it yields CASSPGQGDEQYF.